The 15 T cell receptor beta chains given below trace back to one sample, sequenced in a study of cytomegalovirus exposure and HLA in healthy donors. This table comes from immunoSEQ multiplex PCR, and its TCRdb copy is limited to in-frame clones, with some not included. This sample has some 140,000 clones; about 80% occur once, and the top ten carry just under 30%. Sequenced sample: PBMCs. All receptors come from a man aged 25 to 40 in good health and CMV-seropositive.

This clone showed up just once. The chain employs TRBV9 and TRBJ1-2; D is perhaps TRBD1 (5 bases). CDR3 length: 13 residues. Germline lookup yields CDR1 SGDLS and CDR2 YYNGEE. Between the trimmed V and J ends, which lost 7 bases and 4 bases, there was a span of 14 bases. The CDR3 sequence: CASQGAGVYGYTF. CDR3 bases: TGTGCCAGCCAAGGCGCGGGGGTCTATGGCTACACCTTC.

J is TRBJ2-5 and V is TRBV10-1; 7 bases are shared with TRBD2. Germline CDR1 WNHNN, CDR2 SYGVQD (reference sequence). Trimming cost V 0 bases and J 5 bases; bases outside gene matches: 6. This CDR3 contains 15 residues. The CDR3 is CASSESGQGGETQYF. DNA of the CDR3: TGCGCCAGCAGTGAGTCGGGGCAGGGAGGGGAGACCCAGTACTTC.

The rearrangement uses TRBV19 and TRBJ1-4; D is undetermined. Per the germline V gene, CDR1 is LNHDA and CDR2 is SQIVND (reference sequence). The CDR3 is 16 amino acids. V lost 3 bases, J lost 0 bases, and 11 bases lay in between. CDR3 sequence: CASSIGHTSTNEKLFF. The CDR3 nucleotides read TGTGCCAGTAGTATTGGGCATACTTCAACTAATGAAAAACTGTTTTTT.

The chain joins TRBV15 to TRBJ1-1; TRBD1 aligns across 9 bases. V lost 0 bases and J lost 4; bases outside the gene matches: 0. CDR3 length equals 14 residues. Germline V gives CDR1 LNHNV, CDR2 YYDKDF (reference sequence). CDR3 nucleotides: TGTGCCACCAGCAGAGAACAGGGGGCCACTGAAGCTTTCTTT. Amino acid sequence: CATSREQGATEAFF.

V gene TRBV9 combines with J gene TRBJ2-3; 8 bases are shared with TRBD2. V lost 0 bases, J lost 2 bases, and 5 bases stayed unmatched. Per the germline V gene, CDR1 is SGDLS and CDR2 is YYNGEE. The CDR3 is 16 amino acids. The CDR3 is CASSVEASGYTDTQYF. The CDR3 DNA is TGTGCCAGCAGCGTAGAAGCTAGCGGGTACACAGATACGCAGTATTTT.

The chain couples TRBV30 to TRBJ2-4; 8 nucleotides line up with TRBD2. Per the germline V gene, CDR1 is GTSNPN and CDR2 is SVGIG (reference sequence). Unmatched junction bases numbered 10, after V lost 3 bases and J lost 3 bases. The CDR3 sequence is 16 residues long. The CDR3 sequence is CAWSPGVAGNKNIQYF. CDR3 sequence (DNA): TGTGCCTGGAGCCCCGGGGTAGCGGGAAACAAAAACATTCAGTACTTC.

The chain links TRBV27 to TRBJ1-5; 8 bases match TRBD1. Germline CDR1 and CDR2: MNHEY and SMNVEV (reference sequence). The CDR3 is made up of 16 amino acids. V lost 0 bases and J lost 7; bases outside the gene matches: 8. In DNA, the CDR3 is TGTGCCAGCAGTTTATCTGCCAGGGGGCTCAGGCAGCCCCAGCATTTT. Protein sequence: CASSLSARGLRQPQHF.

The rearrangement links TRBV5-1 to TRBJ2-7; D is perhaps TRBD1 (5 bases). V lost 4 bases and J 2 bases, leaving 13 bases between the germline ends. Per the germline V gene, CDR1 is SGHRS and CDR2 is YFSETQ. CDR3 length equals 14 residues. For the CDR3, the DNA is TGCGCCAGCAGCCTAGGGGCAGCTACCTACGAGCAGTACTTC. It translates to CASSLGAATYEQYF.

This clone was found once. The rearrangement uses TRBV5-1 and TRBJ2-1, with 14 positions matching TRBD2. This CDR3 has 16 residues. V lost 3 bases, J lost 8 bases, and 7 bases stayed unmatched. The germline CDR1 and CDR2 sequences are SGHRS and YFSETQ. CDR3 nucleotide sequence: TGCGCCAGCAGCTGGGGGACTAGCGGGAGAGTCGATGAGCAGTTCTTC. Its translation is CASSWGTSGRVDEQFF.

V usage is TRBV4-2 and J usage is TRBJ2-5; 7 bases are a match to TRBD2. The CDR3 is 16 amino acids. Germline V gene data show CDR1 as LGHNA and CDR2 as YNFKEQ. The J segment lost 6 bases and the V segment lost 1 base, leaving 11 bases of the junction unmatched. In DNA form, the CDR3 reads TGTGCCAGCAGCCAAGTGGGGACTACCGCTCAGAAGACCCAGTACTTC. It translates to CASSQVGTTAQKTQYF.

The J gene is TRBJ2-1, the V gene TRBV11-2; the match to TRBD1 covers 8 bases. Germline V CDR1 and CDR2: SGHAT, FQNNGV. This CDR3 comprises 17 residues. V lost 2 bases to trimming and J lost 0 bases; unmatched junction nucleotides: 6. CDR3 nucleotide sequence: TGTGCCAGCAGCTTACAGGGGGCGACCAGCTCCTACAATGAGCAGTTCTTC. It yields the protein CASSLQGATSSYNEQFF.

The V call is TRBV18, the J call TRBJ1-3, with D possibly matching TRBD1 (6 bases). Germline V CDR1 and CDR2: KGHSH, LQKENI. The CDR3 has 16 residues. Between the trimmed V and J ends, which lost 3 bases and 0 bases, there was a span of 12 bases. The CDR3 DNA reads as TGTGCCAGCTCACCGTCAGGGGCCCACTCTGGAAACACCATATATTTT. Residues: CASSPSGAHSGNTIYF. Together with reference TRBV18 and TRBJ1-3, the CDR3 gives the full variable domain: NAGVMQNPRHLVRRRGQEARLRCSPMKGHSHVYWYRQLPEEGLKFMVYLQKENIIDESGMPKERFSAEFPKEGPSILRIQQVVRGDSAAYFCASSPSGAHSGNTIYFGEGSWLTVV.

The chain joins TRBV7-6 to TRBJ2-1, with 7 bases lining up with TRBD2. V lost 3 bases, J lost 2 bases, and 4 bases stayed unmatched. The CDR3 runs 15 residues. Germline V gives CDR1 SGHVS, CDR2 FNYEAQ. The chain's CDR3 is CASSLASGAYNEQFF. CDR3 in DNA: TGTGCCAGCAGCTTGGCGAGCGGGGCCTACAATGAGCAGTTCTTC.

The chain carries TRBV4-2 and TRBJ1-3; a weak D match, TRBD1 (5 bases). The CDR3 spans 16 residues. V dropped 1 base and J dropped 2 bases, with 12 bases sitting between them. Per the germline V gene, CDR1 is LGHNA and CDR2 is YNFKEQ. CDR3 region: CASSQGNGAAGNTIYF. Written as DNA, the CDR3 is TGTGCCAGCAGCCAAGGCAATGGGGCGGCTGGAAACACCATATATTTT.

This chain joins TRBV7-9 and TRBJ2-3; TRBD2 might be the D (6 bases). V was clipped by 2 bases and J by 5 bases, with 11 bases between them. The germline gives CDR1 SEHNR, CDR2 FQNEAQ (reference sequence). This CDR3 has 14 residues. CDR3 amino acids: CASSLSGEVDTQYF. CDR3 nucleotide sequence: TGTGCCAGCAGCTTATCCGGGGAGGTAGATACGCAGTATTTT.